Presented here are 4 T cell receptor beta chains from one specimen sequenced in a study of blood T cell repertoires in COVID-19. Method: immunoSEQ multiplex PCR; TCRdb's copy keeps in-frame clones and lacks some. This sample has tens of thousands of clones, with 70% to 90% found just once. The sample taken for sequencing was peripheral blood. The source of these receptors is a human donor with active COVID-19. The donor label of this sample is uncertain.

The CDR3: CASSLLHSPYGYTF. The DNA of the CDR3 is TGTGCCAGCAGCTTGTTGCATAGCCCCTATGGCTACACCTTC. V is TRBV5-6 and J is TRBJ1-2, with D uncertain. CDR3 length: 14 residues. Trimming pared 1 base from V and 4 bases from J, leaving 11 bases between. Germline values: CDR1 SGHDT, CDR2 YYEEEE.

This chain uses TRBV11-2 with TRBJ2-5; 7 positions agree with TRBD2. Germline CDR1 SGHAT, CDR2 FQNNGV. J lost 0 bases, V lost 1 base, and 2 bases had no gene match. CDR3 size: 15 residues. The CDR3 nucleotides are TGTGCCAGCAGCTTAGGGGCGGGGGACCAAGAGACCCAGTACTTC. It yields the protein CASSLGAGDQETQYF.

This rearrangement joins TRBV27 to TRBJ2-7; the match to TRBD2 covers 7 bases. This CDR3 comprises 12 residues. The V and J ends lost 6 bases and 1 base, in that order; junction bases with no gene match: 0. Germline CDR1 MNHEY, CDR2 SMNVEV (reference sequence). DNA for the CDR3: TGTGCCAGCAGCGGGGGGTCCTACGAGCAGTACTTC. Its protein is CASSGGSYEQYF.

The J gene is TRBJ2-3, the V gene TRBV5-6; 8 bases are a match to TRBD2. Trimming removed 4 bases from V and 2 bases from J; junction bases left unmatched: 3. Germline V gene sequence: CDR1 SGHDT, CDR2 YYEEEE. The CDR3 is made up of 14 amino acids. As DNA, the CDR3 is TGTGCCAGCAGCACGGGAGGGACCACAGATACGCAGTATTTT. Translation gives CASSTGGTTDTQYF.